The T cell receptor beta chain described here comes from a study of cytomegalovirus exposure and HLA in healthy donors. This CDR3 spans 14 amino acids. Germline CDR1 and CDR2: MDHEN and SYDVKM. The V gene lost 6 bases and the J gene lost 1 base, with 10 bases spanning the gap. The data were produced by immunoSEQ multiplex PCR, yet TCRdb's version contains in-frame clones alone and is incomplete. The sample lists some 120,000 clones; 89% were seen once. The clonotype originates from a woman younger than 30 in good health and CMV-seronegative. J is TRBJ1-5 and V is TRBV28, with D perhaps matching TRBD1 (6 bases). Sequenced sample: PBMCs. The CDR3: CASSRTVSNQPQHF. The DNA of the CDR3 is TGTGCCAGCAGCAGGACAGTGAGCAATCAGCCCCAGCATTTT. The full variable domain, rest sourced from reference TRBV28 and TRBJ1-5, is DVKVTQSSRYLVKRTGEKVFLECVQDMDHENMFWYRQDPGLGLRLIYFSYDVKMKEKGDIPEGYSVSREKKERFSLILESASTNQTSMYLCASSRTVSNQPQHFGDGTRLSIL.